This T cell receptor beta chain was profiled in a study of OX40 agonist ivuxolimab in advanced cancers. The wider study: Ivuxolimab is a fully human IgG2 antibody that activates OX40 (CD134). From 23 to 79 years was the age range, with a mean of around 57 years, and around 80% were male.

Comments on this clone: The antigen is unknown.

Autoimmune disease history or systemic immunosuppression led to patients being barred. Produced via immunoSEQ multiplex PCR; TCRdb's table is partial and in-frame only. The table has almost 70,000 clones, more than 85% seen once. CDR3 length: 14 amino acids. The V segment lost 10 bases and the J segment 2 bases; nucleotides outside the gene matches: 8. The germline CDR1 and CDR2 sequences are LNHDA and SQIVND (reference sequence). The study's findings and limits: On average, a greater number of expanded clones characterised CD8+ T cells relative to CD4+.

Here the sequenced sample was CD4+ or CD8+ T cells sorted from blood, taken in a trial of the OX40 agonist ivuxolimab. This receptor was taken from an adult with an advanced solid tumor such as melanoma, head and neck, liver or kidney cancer. The chain employs TRBV19 and TRBJ1-5, with 7 bases identical to TRBD1. CDR3 amino acids: CATTTTGGNQPQHF. The CDR3 DNA reads as TGTGCCACCACCACTACAGGGGGCAATCAGCCCCAGCATTTT. Together with reference TRBV19 and TRBJ1-5, the CDR3 gives the full variable domain: DGGITQSPKYLFRKEGQNVTLSCEQNLNHDAMYWYRQDPGQGLRLIYYSQIVNDFQKGDIAEGYSVSREKKESFPLTVTSAQKNPTAFYLCATTTTGGNQPQHFGDGTRLSIL.